This T cell receptor beta chain was recovered during a study of T cell responses to AZD1222 COVID-19 vaccine. About the research overall: Pooling covered second doses at about 4 or about 12 weeks. General study results and limits: Donors were largely white British and mainly female; clonal diversity was possibly underestimated. Baseline serostatus was positive in only a handful of AZD1222 recipients.

In its sample, this clone was seen once. The antigen is not known. Produced via immunoSEQ multiplex PCR; TCRdb's table is partial and in-frame only. The sample carries 130,000 or so clones, about 94% recorded once. Germline lookup yields CDR1 SGHVS and CDR2 FNYEAQ. The length of the CDR3 is 15 residues. Trimming took off 8 bases at V and 8 bases at J, with 19 bases between the two ends. The rearrangement uses TRBV7-6 and TRBJ1-6, with D tentatively TRBD1 (6 bases). The sample here was peripheral blood, taken on day 0 of AZD1222 vaccination. The origin of this receptor is an adult in good health. This CDR3 is CASGPGTKRDSPLHF. CDR3 nucleotides: TGTGCCAGCGGACCCGGGACAAAAAGGGATTCACCCCTCCACTTT. Drawing the rest from reference TRBV7-6 and TRBJ1-6, the complete variable domain is GAGVSQSPRYKVTKRGQDVALRCDPISGHVSLYWYRQALGQGPEFLTYFNYEAQQDKSGLPNDRFSAERPEGSISTLTIQRTEQRDSAMYRCASGPGTKRDSPLHFGNGTRLTVT.